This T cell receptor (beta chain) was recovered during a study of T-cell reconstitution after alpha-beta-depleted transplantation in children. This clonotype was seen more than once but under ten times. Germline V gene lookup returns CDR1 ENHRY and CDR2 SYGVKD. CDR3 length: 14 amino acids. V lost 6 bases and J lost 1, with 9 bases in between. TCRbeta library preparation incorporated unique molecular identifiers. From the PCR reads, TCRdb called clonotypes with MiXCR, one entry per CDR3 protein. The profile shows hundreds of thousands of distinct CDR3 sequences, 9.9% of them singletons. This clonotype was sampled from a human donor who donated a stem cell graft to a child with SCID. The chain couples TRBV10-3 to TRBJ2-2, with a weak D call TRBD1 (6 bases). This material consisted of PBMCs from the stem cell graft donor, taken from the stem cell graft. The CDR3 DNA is TGTGCCATCAGATTGACAGGGAACACCGGGGAGCTGTTTTTT. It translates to CAIRLTGNTGELFF.